This entry features one TCR beta chain sequence. The data were obtained in a study of blood T cell repertoires in COVID-19. Some clones are missing from TCRdb's copy, which holds only in-frame ones; the method was immunoSEQ multiplex PCR. In the table there are more than 9,000 clones, less than 85% of which are singletons. Sequencing was performed on peripheral blood. This TCR derives from a human donor in a cohort sampled during active COVID-19.

The CDR3 nucleotides are TGTGCCAGCAGCCCCCGCGGAGACCTGGAGGCCTACACCTTC. This sequence encodes CASSPRGDLEAYTF. This chain joins TRBV11-1 and TRBJ1-2; D not resolved. V shed 5 bases and J shed 10 bases, with 20 bases lying between them. The CDR3 consists of 14 residues. Germline V gene lookup returns CDR1 SGHAT and CDR2 FQDESV (reference sequence).